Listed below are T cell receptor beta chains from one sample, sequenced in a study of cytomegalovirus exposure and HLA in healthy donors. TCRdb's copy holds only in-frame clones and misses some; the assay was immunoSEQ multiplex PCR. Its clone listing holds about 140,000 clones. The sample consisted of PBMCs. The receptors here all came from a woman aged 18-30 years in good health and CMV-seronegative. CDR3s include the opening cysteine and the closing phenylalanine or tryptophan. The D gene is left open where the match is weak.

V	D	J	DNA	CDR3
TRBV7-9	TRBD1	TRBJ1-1	TGTGCCAGCAGCTCGCGGACAGGTGGAACTGAAGCTTTCTTT	CASSSRTGGTEAFF
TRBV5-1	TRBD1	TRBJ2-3	TGCGCCAGCAGCCAAGACAGGGCTAGCACAGATACGCAGTATTTT	CASSQDRASTDTQYF
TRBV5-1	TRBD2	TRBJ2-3	TGCGCCAGTTCTAGCGGGAGCACAGATACGCAGTATTTT	CASSSGSTDTQYF
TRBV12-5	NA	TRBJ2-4	TGTGCTAGTGGTCTCCGGTCCCCCCGAGGCATTCAGTACTTC	CASGLRSPRGIQYF
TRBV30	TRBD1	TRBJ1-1	TGTGCCTGGGGTAGGGGACAGTTCACTGAAGCTTTCTTT	CAWGRGQFTEAFF
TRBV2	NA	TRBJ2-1	TGTGCCAGCAGTGTATACAATGAGCAGTTCTTC	CASSVYNEQFF
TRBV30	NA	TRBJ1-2	TGTGCCCGAATGCTTACAGGCTACACCTTC	CARMLTGYTF
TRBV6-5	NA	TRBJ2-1	TGTGCCAGCAGTCCCACGTGGGGAGTTGAAAATGAGCAGTTCTTC	CASSPTWGVENEQFF
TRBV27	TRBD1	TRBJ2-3	TGTGCCAGCTCTCCTGCAGGGACAGGGATTAATACGCAGTATTTT	CASSPAGTGINTQYF
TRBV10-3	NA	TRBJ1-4	TGTGCCATCAGTGGTTCAGGGGATAATGAAAAACTGTTTTTT	CAISGSGDNEKLFF
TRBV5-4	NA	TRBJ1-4	TGTGCCAGCAGCTCGGGAGGGTTCTTTGTTTTT	CASSSGGFFVF
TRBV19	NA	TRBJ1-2	TGTGCCAGTACTAAGAACAGGGCTAACTATGGCTACACCTTC	CASTKNRANYGYTF
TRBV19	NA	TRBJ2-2	TGTGCCAGTATACGTGCAGGGTCGGACACCGGGGAGCTGTTTTTT	CASIRAGSDTGELFF
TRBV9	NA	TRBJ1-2	TGTGCCAGCAGCGTAGCAGAAGGCGGGGGCGCCGGCTACACCTTC	CASSVAEGGGAGYTF
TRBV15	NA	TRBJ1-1	TGTGCCACCAGCTCCCAACAGGGCTCTGAAGCTTTCTTT	CATSSQQGSEAFF
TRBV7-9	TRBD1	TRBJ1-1	TGTGCCAGCTCAGGACAGGGCCTAAACACTGAAGCTTTCTTT	CASSGQGLNTEAFF
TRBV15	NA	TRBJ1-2	TGTGCCACCAGCAGAGATTCCAGGGCCTATGGCTACACCTTC	CATSRDSRAYGYTF
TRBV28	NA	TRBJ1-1	TGTGCCAGCAGCTATAAAAGGACTAGCGAAGCTTTCTTT	CASSYKRTSEAFF
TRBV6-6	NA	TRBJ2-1	TGTGCCAGCAGTTATTCCAGGGTGGATGAGCGGTTCTTC	CASSYSRVDERFF
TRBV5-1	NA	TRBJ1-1	TGCGCCAGCAGCAACCGACACCAACAGACTGAAGCTTTCTTT	CASSNRHQQTEAFF
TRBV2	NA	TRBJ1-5	TGTGCCAGCAGTACGACGGGGGATAGCAATCAGCCCCAGCATTTT	CASSTTGDSNQPQHF
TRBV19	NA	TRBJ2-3	TGTGCCAGTAGTACCGGTAATGCCGGCACAGATACGCAGTATTTT	CASSTGNAGTDTQYF
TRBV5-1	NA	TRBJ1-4	TGCGCCAGCAGCTTGGAGTCAGGGCAGAATGAAAAACTGTTTTTT	CASSLESGQNEKLFF
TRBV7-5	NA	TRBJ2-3	TGTGTCAGAAGCTTAAGTACTAGCGGGACTAGCACAGATACGCAGTATTTT	CVRSLSTSGTSTDTQYF
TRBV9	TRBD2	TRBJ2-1	TGTGCCAGCAGCGTAGCGGGAGGAAATGAGCAGTTCTTC	CASSVAGGNEQFF
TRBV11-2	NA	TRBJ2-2	TGTGCCAGCAGCTTAGACAGGGGTTCCGGAACCGGGGAGCTGTTTTTT	CASSLDRGSGTGELFF
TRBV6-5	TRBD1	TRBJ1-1	TGTGCCAGCAGACCCCCAATACAGGGGTACACTGAAGCTTTCTTT	CASRPPIQGYTEAFF
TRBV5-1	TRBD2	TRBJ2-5	TGCGCCAGCAGCAGGAGTCGACTAGCGGGGGGGGAGACCCAGTACTTC	CASSRSRLAGGETQYF
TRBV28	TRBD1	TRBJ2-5	TGTGCCAGCGGGTTCCTAGGGACAGGGGAGACCCAGTACTTC	CASGFLGTGETQYF
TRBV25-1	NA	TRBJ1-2	TGTGCCAGCAGTGAAGGGCTGTGGAACTATGGCTACACCTTC	CASSEGLWNYGYTF
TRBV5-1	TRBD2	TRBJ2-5	TGCGCCAGCAGTCCTACGGGGGGGGAAGAGACCCAGTACTTC	CASSPTGGEETQYF
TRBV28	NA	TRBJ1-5	TGTGCCAGCAGTTTAAGGACTTTCGGATTCAATCAGCCCCAGCATTTT	CASSLRTFGFNQPQHF
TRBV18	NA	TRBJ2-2	TGTGCCAGCTCACCACGGGCAAACCCGAACACCGGGGAGCTGTTTTTT	CASSPRANPNTGELFF
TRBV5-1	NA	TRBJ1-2	TGCGCCAGCAGCTTGGAGTCACGGGGGGCTGATGGCTACACCTTC	CASSLESRGADGYTF
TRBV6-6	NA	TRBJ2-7	TGTGCCAGCATGGGGGGATACGAGCAGTACTTC	CASMGGYEQYF
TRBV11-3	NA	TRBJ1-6	TGTGCCAGCAGCTTAGACAGCGGGGACTCACCCCTCCACTTT	CASSLDSGDSPLHF
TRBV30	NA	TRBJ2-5	TGTGCCTGGAGTGTATATTGGGCTGGGGAGACCCAGTACTTC	CAWSVYWAGETQYF
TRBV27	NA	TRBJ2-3	TGTGCCAGCAGTTTATCTCCCTCACCCCGGGACACAGATACGCAGTATTTT	CASSLSPSPRDTDTQYF
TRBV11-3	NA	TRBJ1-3	TGTGCCAGCAGCTTACAGGGAAACACCATATATTTT	CASSLQGNTIYF
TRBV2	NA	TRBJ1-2	TGTGCCAGTAGTGAAGCGCGGCAGGGTAACTATGGCTACACCTTC	CASSEARQGNYGYTF
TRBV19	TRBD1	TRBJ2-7	TGTGCCAGTAGCTCAAGATTCGACAGGGGTTTTTCTTACGAGCAGTACTTC	CASSSRFDRGFSYEQYF
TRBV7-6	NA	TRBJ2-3	TGTGCCAGCAGCTTGAGGCGAGCTAGCACAGATACGCAGTATTTT	CASSLRRASTDTQYF
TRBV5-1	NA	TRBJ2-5	TGCGCCAGCAAACTCGGCAGGGGAGGGGAAGAGACCCAGTACTTC	CASKLGRGGEETQYF